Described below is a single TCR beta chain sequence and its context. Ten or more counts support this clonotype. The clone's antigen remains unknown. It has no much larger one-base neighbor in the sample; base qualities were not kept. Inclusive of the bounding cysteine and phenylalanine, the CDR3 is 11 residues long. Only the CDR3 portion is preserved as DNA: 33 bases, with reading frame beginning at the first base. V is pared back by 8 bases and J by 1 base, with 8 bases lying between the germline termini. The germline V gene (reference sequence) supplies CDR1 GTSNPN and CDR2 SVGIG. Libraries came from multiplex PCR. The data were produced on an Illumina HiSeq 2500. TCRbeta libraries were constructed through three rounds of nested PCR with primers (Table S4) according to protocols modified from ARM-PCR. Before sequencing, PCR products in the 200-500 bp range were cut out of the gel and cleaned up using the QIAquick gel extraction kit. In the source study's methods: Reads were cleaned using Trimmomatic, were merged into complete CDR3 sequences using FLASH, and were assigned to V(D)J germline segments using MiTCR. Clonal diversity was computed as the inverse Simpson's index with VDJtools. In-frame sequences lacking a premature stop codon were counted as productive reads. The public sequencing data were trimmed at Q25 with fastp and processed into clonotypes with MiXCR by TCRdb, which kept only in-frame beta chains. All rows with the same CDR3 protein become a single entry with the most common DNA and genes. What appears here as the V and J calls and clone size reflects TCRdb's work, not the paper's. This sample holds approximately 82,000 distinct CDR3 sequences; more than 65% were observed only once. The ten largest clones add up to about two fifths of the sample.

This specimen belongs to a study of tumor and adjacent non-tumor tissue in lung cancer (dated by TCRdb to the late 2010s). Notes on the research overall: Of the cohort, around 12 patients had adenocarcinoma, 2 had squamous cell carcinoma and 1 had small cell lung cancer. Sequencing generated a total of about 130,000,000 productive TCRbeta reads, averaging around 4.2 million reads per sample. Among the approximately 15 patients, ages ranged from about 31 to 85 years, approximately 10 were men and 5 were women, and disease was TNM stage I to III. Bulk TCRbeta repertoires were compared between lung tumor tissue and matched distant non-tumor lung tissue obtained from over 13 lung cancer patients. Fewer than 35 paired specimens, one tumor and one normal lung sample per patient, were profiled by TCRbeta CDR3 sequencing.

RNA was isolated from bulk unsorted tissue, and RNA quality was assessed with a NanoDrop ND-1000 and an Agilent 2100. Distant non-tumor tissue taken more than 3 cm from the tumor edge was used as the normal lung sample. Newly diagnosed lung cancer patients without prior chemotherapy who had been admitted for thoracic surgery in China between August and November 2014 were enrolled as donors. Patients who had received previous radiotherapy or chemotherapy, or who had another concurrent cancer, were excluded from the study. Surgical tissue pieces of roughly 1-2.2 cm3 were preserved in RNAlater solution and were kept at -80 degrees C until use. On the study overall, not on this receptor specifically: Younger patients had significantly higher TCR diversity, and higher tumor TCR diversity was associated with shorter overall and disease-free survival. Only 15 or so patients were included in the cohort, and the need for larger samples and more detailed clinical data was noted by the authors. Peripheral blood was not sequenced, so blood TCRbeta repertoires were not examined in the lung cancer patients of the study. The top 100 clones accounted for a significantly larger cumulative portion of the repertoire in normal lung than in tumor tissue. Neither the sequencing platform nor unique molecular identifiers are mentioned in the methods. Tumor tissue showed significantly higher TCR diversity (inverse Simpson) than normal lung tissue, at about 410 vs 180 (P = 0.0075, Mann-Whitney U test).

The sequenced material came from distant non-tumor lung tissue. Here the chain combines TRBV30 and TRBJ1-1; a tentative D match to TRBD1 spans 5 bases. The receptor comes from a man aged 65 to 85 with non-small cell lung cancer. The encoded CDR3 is CASGQNTEAFF. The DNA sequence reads TGTGCCAGCGGACAGAACACTGAAGCTTTCTTT. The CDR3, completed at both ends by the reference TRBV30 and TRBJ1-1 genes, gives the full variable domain SQTIHQWPATLVQPVGSPLSLECTVEGTSNPNLYWYRQAAGRGLQLLFYSVGIGQISSEVPQNLSASRPQDRQFILSSKKLLLSDSGFYLCASGQNTEAFFGQGTRLTVV.